What follows describes a single T cell receptor (beta chain). The antigen is unknown. V lost 6 bases and J lost 2; bases outside the gene matches: 7. Germline loops: CDR1 SNHLY, CDR2 FYNNEI. The CDR3 is made up of 15 amino acids. These data belong to a study of T cell clones after liver transplantation. Study-wide results and caveats: Donor-reactive sequences fell more than third party-reactive ones, suggesting partial deletion.

The repertoire was sequenced with immunoSEQ multiplex PCR; TCRdb's copy has only in-frame clones and lacks some. The table has about 78,000 clones, about 80% seen once. The source is a human donor who received a liver transplant. The chain uses TRBV2 and TRBJ1-5, with 7 bases matching TRBD1. The source material was CD4+ T cells from blood, sampled before liver transplant. The CDR3 nucleotides read TGTGCCAGCAGGGACAGGCCGGGGGGCAATCAGCCCCAGCATTTT. Its translation: CASRDRPGGNQPQHF.